This T cell receptor beta chain was sequenced during a study of T-cell memory formation after mild COVID-19. General study findings and limits: CD4+ contracting clones were found mainly in CM and EM, and CD8+ ones in EMRA. SARS-CoV-2 specificity was not confirmed for second-wave clones peaking on day 37. Clones that contracted from day 15 to 85 were balanced CD4/CD8, while later expanders leaned CD4+.

TCR alpha and TCR beta cDNA libraries with sample barcodes and UMIs came from 5'RACE using constant-segment primers. TCRdb reanalysed the 5' RACE reads using MiXCR and keeps one entry per CDR3 protein. The sample includes more than 75,000 distinct CDR3 sequences, approximately 14% of them seen just once. Concerning this clonotype itself: Its antigen is currently unknown.

The CDR3 length is 15 residues. V was shortened by 2 bases and J by 2 bases, with 13 bases between the two germline ends. CDR1 and CDR2 (germline): SGHDN, FVKESK. The TCR was taken from an adult woman who had mild COVID-19 (a few samples of this study predate the infection). Cell type and time point are not known. The genes are TRBV14 and TRBJ2-7, with TRBD1 as a possible D gene (6 bases). The sequenced material came from PBMCs or a T cell subset sorted from them (not recorded which). The CDR3 is CASSQTGTRTYEQYF. CDR3 coding DNA: TGTGCCAGCAGCCAAACCGGGACAAGAACCTACGAGCAGTACTTC.